One and the same sample provided the 10 T cell receptor beta chains below, sequenced in a study of blood T cell repertoires in COVID-19. The table came from immunoSEQ multiplex PCR; TCRdb's copy has only in-frame clones and leaves some out. The table includes 250,000 to 350,000 clones, 70% to 90% detected once. The sample comprised peripheral blood. All receptors derive from a woman aged 25 to 39 who had recovered from COVID-19.

This chain joins TRBV5-1 and TRBJ1-4; D call uncertain. Between the trimmed V and J ends, which lost 4 bases and 0 bases, there was a span of 7 bases. There are 14 residues in the CDR3. Germline V gives CDR1 SGHRS, CDR2 YFSETQ. CDR3 DNA: TGCGCCAGCAGCCCCACGGCAACTAATGAAAAACTGTTTTTT. Protein sequence: CASSPTATNEKLFF.

This chain links TRBV19 with TRBJ1-1; 7 bases align to TRBD1. Germline V lookup: CDR1 LNHDA, CDR2 SQIVND (reference sequence). V was pared by 4 bases and J by 3 bases, with 11 bases of the junction left unmatched. The CDR3 spans 16 residues. This chain's CDR3 is CASSKVNRGLDTEAFF. The CDR3 nucleotides are TGTGCCAGTAGTAAAGTAAACAGGGGATTGGACACTGAAGCTTTCTTT.

This clone was detected only once. The chain employs TRBV7-2 and TRBJ1-1, with 7 bases matching TRBD1. The CDR3 has 13 amino acids. The V segment lost 0 bases and the J segment 5 bases; nucleotides outside the gene matches: 0. Germline CDR1 reads SGHTA; CDR2 reads FQGNSA. The CDR3 nucleotides are TGTGCCAGCAGCTTAGCGGGACAGACTGAAGCTTTCTTT. Translated: CASSLAGQTEAFF.

This clone came up a few times. This chain connects TRBV5-1 to TRBJ2-2, with TRBD2 as a possible D gene (6 bases). Trimming stripped 2 bases from V and 0 bases from J, with 11 bases between. The CDR3 loop spans 16 amino acids. CDR1 SGHRS and CDR2 YFSETQ come from the germline V gene. The CDR3 nucleotides are TGCGCCAGCAGCTTTGGAGGGCCTGCGAACACCGGGGAGCTGTTTTTT. This translates into CASSFGGPANTGELFF.

This sequence joins TRBV2 and TRBJ2-3, with D tentatively TRBD1 (5 bases). V lost 3 bases to trimming and J lost 4 bases, with 14 bases between them. CDR3 length: 15 residues. CDR1 SNHLY and CDR2 FYNNEI come from the germline V gene. In DNA form, the CDR3 reads TGTGCCAGCAGTGATTCCCAGGGAAGTTCAGATACGCAGTATTTT. Translation gives CASSDSQGSSDTQYF.

This clone was found a few times. The CDR3 bases are TGTGCCAGCAGCAGGCAGGGGGAGACTGAAGCTTTCTTT. It encodes CASSRQGETEAFF. The chain has TRBV6-1 and TRBJ1-1; 7 nucleotides align to TRBD1. V lost 6 bases and J lost 5; bases outside the gene matches: 6. The CDR3 is made up of 13 amino acids. Germline values: CDR1 MNHNS, CDR2 SASEGT.

Here the CDR3 reads CASSEAGTNHGYTF. The DNA of the CDR3 is TGCGCCAGCAGCGAAGCAGGGACAAACCATGGCTACACCTTC. This sequence joins TRBV5-1 and TRBJ1-2; a possible D gene is TRBD1 (6 bases). V was clipped by 4 bases and J by 6 bases, with 16 bases between them. The length of the CDR3 is 14 residues. From germline, CDR1 is SGHRS and CDR2 YFSETQ.

This rearrangement joins TRBV24-1 to TRBJ2-3; TRBD1 agrees at 7 bases. Germline V gene lookup returns CDR1 KGHDR and CDR2 SFDVKD. The J segment lost 2 bases and the V segment lost 5 bases, leaving 9 bases of the junction unmatched. This CDR3 has 16 residues. This chain's CDR3 is CATSGSPGQTTDTQYF. As DNA, the CDR3 is TGTGCCACCAGTGGGTCACCGGGACAGACCACAGATACGCAGTATTTT.

This clone was seen just once. The chain has TRBV19 and TRBJ1-5, with D possibly being TRBD1 (6 bases). The CDR3 loop spans 15 amino acids. Trimming shortened V by 5 bases and J by 7 bases, and 18 bases separated the two germline ends. CDR1 is LNHDA, CDR2 SQIVND, per germline (reference sequence). The CDR3 DNA follows: TGTGCCAGTAGTTCCCTCAAACAGGGCGGGCAGCCCCAGCATTTT. The encoded protein is CASSSLKQGGQPQHF. Full variable domain (rest looked up from reference TRBV19 and TRBJ1-5): DGGITQSPKYLFRKEGQNVTLSCEQNLNHDAMYWYRQDPGQGLRLIYYSQIVNDFQKGDIAEGYSVSREKKESFPLTVTSAQKNPTAFYLCASSSLKQGGQPQHFGDGTRLSIL.

In its sample, this clone was seen a few times. V usage is TRBV28 and J usage is TRBJ2-2; D is undetermined. The CDR3 loop spans 15 amino acids. The V and J ends lost 3 bases and 0 bases respectively, with 8 bases between them. From germline, CDR1 is MDHEN and CDR2 SYDVKM. The chain's CDR3 is CASSFVTANTGELFF. CDR3 sequence (DNA): TGTGCCAGCAGTTTCGTAACAGCGAACACCGGGGAGCTGTTTTTT.